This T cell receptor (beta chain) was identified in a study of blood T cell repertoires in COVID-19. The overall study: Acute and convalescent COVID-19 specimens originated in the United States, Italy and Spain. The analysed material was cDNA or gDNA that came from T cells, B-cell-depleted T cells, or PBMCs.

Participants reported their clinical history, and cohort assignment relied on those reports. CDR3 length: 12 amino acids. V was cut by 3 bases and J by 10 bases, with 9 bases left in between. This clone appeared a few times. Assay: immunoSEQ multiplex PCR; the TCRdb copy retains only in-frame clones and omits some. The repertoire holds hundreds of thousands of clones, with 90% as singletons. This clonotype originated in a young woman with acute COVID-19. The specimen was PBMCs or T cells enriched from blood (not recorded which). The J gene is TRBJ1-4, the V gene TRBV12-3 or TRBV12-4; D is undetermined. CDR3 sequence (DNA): TGTGCCAGCAGTTTGGGCAGTGGAAAACTGTTTTTT. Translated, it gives CASSLGSGKLFF.